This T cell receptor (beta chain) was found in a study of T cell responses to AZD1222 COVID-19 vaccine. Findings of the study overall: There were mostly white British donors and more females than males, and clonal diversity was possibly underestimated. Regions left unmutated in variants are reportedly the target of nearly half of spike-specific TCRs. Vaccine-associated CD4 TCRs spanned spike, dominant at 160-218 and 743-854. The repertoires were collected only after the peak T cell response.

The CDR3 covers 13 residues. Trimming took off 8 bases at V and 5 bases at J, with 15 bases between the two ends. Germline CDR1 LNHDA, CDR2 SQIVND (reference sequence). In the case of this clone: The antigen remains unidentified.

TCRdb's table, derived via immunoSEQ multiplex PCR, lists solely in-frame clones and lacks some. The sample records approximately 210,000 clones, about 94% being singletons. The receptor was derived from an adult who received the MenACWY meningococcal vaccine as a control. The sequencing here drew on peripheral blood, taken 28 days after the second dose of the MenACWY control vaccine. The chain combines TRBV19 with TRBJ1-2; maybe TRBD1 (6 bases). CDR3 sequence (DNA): TGTGCCAGTTCCCCGGAGGGGGGTTATGGCTACACCTTC. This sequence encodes CASSPEGGYGYTF.